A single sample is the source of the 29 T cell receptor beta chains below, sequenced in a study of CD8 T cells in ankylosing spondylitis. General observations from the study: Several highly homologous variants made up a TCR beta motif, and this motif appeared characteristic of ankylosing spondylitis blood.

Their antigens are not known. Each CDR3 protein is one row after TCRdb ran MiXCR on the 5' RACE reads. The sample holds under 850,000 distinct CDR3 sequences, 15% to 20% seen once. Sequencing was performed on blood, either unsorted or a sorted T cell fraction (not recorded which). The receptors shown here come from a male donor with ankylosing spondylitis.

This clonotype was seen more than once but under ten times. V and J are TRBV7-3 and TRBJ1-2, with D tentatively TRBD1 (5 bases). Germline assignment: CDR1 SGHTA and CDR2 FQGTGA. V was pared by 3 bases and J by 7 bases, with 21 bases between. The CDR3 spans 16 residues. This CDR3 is CASSFNQTRGGGGYTF. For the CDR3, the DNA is TGTGCCAGCAGCTTTAACCAGACGAGGGGAGGAGGTGGCTACACCTTC.

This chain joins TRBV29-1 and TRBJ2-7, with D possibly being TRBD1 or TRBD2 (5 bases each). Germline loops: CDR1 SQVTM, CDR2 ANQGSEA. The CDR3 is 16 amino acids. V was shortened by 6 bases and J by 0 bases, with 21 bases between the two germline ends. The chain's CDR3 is CSVGSFLGTSSYEQYF. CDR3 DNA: TGCAGCGTAGGATCCTTTTTGGGGACGAGCTCCTACGAGCAGTACTTC.

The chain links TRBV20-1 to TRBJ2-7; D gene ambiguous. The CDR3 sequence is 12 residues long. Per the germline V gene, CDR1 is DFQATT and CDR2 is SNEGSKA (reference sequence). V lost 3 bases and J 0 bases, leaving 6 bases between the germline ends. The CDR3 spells CSARGASYEQYF. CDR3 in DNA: TGCAGTGCTAGGGGCGCCTCCTACGAGCAGTACTTC.

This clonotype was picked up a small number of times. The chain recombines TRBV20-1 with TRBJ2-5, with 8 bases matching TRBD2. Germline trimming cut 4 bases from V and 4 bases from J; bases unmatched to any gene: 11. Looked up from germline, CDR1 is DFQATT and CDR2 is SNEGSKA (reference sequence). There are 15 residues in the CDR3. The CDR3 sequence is CSATRGSGRTETQYF. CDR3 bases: TGCAGTGCTACCCGGGGAAGCGGGAGAACAGAGACCCAGTACTTC.

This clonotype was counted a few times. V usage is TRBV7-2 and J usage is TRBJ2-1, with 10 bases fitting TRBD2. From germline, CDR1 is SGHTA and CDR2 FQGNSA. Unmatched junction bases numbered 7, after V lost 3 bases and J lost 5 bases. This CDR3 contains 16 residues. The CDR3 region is CASSFPLAGVNNEQFF. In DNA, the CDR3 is TGTGCCAGCAGCTTTCCCCTAGCGGGAGTGAACAATGAGCAGTTCTTC.

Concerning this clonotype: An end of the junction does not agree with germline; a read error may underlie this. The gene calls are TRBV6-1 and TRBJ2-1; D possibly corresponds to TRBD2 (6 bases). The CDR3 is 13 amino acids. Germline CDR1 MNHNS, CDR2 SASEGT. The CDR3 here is CASSTSSGTPSVF. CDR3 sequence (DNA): TGTGCCAGCAGTACCTCCTCCGGGACTCCCTCGGTCTTC.

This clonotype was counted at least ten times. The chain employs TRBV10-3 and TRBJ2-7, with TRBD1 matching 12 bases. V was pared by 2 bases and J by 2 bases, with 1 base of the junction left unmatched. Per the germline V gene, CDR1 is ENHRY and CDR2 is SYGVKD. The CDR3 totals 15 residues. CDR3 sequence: CAISEGTGGPYEQYF. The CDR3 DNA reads TGTGCCATCAGTGAGGGGACAGGGGGCCCCTACGAGCAGTACTTC.

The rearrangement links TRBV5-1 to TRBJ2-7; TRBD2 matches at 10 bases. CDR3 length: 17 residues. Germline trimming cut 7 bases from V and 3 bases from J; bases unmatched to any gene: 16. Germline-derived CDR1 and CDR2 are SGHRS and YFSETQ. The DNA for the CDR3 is TGCGCCAGCCCTTATTTATCGCCGGGACTAGCGAACTACGAGCAGTACTTC. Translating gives CASPYLSPGLANYEQYF. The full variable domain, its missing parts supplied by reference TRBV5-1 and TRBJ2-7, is KAGVTQTPRYLIKTRGQQVTLSCSPISGHRSVSWYQQTPGQGLQFLFEYFSETQRNKGNFPGRFSGRQFSNSRSEMNVSTLELGDSALYLCASPYLSPGLANYEQYFGPGTRLTVT.

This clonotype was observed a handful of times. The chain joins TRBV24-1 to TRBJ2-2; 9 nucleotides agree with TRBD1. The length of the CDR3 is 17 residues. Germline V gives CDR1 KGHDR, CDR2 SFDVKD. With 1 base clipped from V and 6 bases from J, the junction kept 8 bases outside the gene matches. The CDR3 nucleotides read TGTGCCACCAGTGATTTTAGTACAGGGGGCTTGGCCGGGGAGCTGTTTTTT. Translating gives CATSDFSTGGLAGELFF.

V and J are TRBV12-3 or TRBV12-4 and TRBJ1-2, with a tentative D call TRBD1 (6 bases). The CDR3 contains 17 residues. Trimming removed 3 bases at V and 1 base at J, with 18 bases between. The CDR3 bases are TGTGCCAGCAGTTTGGGGGGCGAGGGGAACTATAACTATGGCTACACCTTC. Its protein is CASSLGGEGNYNYGYTF.

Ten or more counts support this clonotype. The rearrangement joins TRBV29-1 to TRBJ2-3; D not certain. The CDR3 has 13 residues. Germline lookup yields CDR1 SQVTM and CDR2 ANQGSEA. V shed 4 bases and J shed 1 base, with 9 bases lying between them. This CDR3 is CSVVAMGTDTQYF. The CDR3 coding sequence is TGCAGCGTTGTGGCCATGGGCACAGATACGCAGTATTTT.

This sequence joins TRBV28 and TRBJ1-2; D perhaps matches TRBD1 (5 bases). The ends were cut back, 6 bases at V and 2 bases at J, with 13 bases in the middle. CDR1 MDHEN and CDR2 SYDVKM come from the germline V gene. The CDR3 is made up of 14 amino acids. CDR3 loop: CASSQGVHNYGYTF. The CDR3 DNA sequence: TGTGCCAGCAGCCAGGGAGTGCACAACTATGGCTACACCTTC.

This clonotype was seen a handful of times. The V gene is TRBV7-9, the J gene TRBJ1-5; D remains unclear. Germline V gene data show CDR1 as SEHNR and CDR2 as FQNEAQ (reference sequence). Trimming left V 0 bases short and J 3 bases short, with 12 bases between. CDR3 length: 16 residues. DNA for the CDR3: TGTGCCAGCAGCTTAGCCGCAGGAGGACCCAATCAGCCCCAGCATTTT. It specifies CASSLAAGGPNQPQHF. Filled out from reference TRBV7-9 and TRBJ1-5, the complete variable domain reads DTGVSQNPRHKITKRGQNVTFRCDPISEHNRLYWYRQTLGQGPEFLTYFQNEAQLEKSRLLSDRFSAERPKGSFSTLEIQRTEQGDSAMYLCASSLAAGGPNQPQHFGDGTRLSIL.

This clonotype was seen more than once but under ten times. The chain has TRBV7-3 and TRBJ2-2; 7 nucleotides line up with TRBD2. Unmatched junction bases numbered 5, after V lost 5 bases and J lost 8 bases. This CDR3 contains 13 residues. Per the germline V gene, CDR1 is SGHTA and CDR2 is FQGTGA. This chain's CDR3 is CASSPGLVGELFF. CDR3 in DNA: TGTGCCAGCAGCCCCGGACTAGTAGGGGAGCTGTTTTTT.

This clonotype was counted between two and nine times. The CDR3 DNA reads TGTGCCAGCAGCTTAGTCGGACAGGCTCAAGAGCAGTACTTC. Amino acid sequence: CASSLVGQAQEQYF. V usage is TRBV7-9 and J usage is TRBJ2-7; TRBD1 aligns across 7 bases. J gave up 7 bases and V 1 base, and 7 bases lay outside the gene matches. Germline CDR1 SEHNR, CDR2 FQNEAQ (reference sequence). The CDR3 length is 14 residues. Variable domain in full (rest from reference TRBV7-9 and TRBJ2-7): DTGVSQNPRHKITKRGQNVTFRCDPISEHNRLYWYRQTLGQGPEFLTYFQNEAQLEKSRLLSDRFSAERPKGSFSTLEIQRTEQGDSAMYLCASSLVGQAQEQYFGPGTRLTVT.

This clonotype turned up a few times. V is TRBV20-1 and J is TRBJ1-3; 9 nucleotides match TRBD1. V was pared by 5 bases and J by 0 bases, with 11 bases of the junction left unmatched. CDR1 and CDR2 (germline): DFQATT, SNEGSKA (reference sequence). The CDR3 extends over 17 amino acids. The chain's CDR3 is CSAAAYRGLDSGNTIYF. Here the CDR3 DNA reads TGCAGTGCTGCTGCCTACAGGGGGCTTGACTCTGGAAACACCATATATTTT.

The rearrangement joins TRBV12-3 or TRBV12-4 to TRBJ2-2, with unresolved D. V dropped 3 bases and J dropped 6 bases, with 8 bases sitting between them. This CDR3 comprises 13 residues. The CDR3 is CASSFSSPGELFF. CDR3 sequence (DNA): TGTGCCAGCAGTTTTTCCAGTCCCGGGGAGCTGTTTTTT.

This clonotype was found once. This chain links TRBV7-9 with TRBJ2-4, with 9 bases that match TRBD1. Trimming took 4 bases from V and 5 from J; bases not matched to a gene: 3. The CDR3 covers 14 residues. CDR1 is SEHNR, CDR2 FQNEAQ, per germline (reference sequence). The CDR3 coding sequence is TGTGCCAGCAGCTCCCGGGACAGGGAAAACATTCAGTACTTC. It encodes CASSSRDRENIQYF.

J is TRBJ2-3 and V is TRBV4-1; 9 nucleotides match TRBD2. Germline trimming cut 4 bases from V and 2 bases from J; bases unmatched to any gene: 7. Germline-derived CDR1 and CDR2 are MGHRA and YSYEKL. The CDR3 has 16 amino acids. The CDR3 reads CASSLGLALSTDTQYF. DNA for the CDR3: TGCGCCAGCAGCCTTGGACTAGCGCTCTCCACAGATACGCAGTATTTT.

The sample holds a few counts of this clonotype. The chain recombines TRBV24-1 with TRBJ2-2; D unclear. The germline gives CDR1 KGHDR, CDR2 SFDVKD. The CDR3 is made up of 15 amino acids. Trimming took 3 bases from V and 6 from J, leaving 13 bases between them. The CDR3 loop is CATSDPGPLAGELFF. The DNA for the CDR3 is TGTGCCACCAGTGATCCCGGACCGTTAGCCGGGGAGCTGTTTTTT.

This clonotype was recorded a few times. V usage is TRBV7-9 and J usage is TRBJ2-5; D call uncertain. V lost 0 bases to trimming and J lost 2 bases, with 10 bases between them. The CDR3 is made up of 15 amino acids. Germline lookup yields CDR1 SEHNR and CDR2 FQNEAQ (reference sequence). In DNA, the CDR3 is TGTGCCAGCAGCTTAGCGGCGAGCGTACAAGAGACCCAGTACTTC. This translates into CASSLAASVQETQYF.

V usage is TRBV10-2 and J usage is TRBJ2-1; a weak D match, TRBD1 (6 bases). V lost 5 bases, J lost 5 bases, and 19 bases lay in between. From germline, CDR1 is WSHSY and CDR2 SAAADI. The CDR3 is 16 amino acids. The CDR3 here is CASSKRTVLLDNEQFF. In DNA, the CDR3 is TGCGCCAGCAGTAAAAGGACAGTACTATTGGACAATGAGCAGTTCTTC.

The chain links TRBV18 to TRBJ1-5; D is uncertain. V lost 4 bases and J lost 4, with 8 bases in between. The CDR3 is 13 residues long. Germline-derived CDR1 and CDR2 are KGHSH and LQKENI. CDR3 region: CASSLVDNQPQHF. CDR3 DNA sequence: TGTGCCAGCTCACTGGTTGATAATCAGCCCCAGCATTTT.

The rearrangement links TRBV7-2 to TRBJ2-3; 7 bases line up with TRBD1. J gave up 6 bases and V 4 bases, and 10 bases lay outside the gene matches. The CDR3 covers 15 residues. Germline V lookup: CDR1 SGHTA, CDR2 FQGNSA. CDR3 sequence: CASSSRDRSSDTQYF. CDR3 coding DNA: TGTGCCAGCAGCTCCAGGGACAGAAGCTCCGATACGCAGTATTTT.

The CDR3 reads CASKQTKGGFNSPLHF. CDR3 nucleotides: TGCGCCAGCAAACAAACGAAGGGGGGCTTTAATTCACCCCTCCACTTT. The chain is built from TRBV5-1 and TRBJ1-6, with D tentatively TRBD1 (6 bases). The ends were cut back, 6 bases at V and 6 bases at J, with 19 bases in the middle. The CDR3 length is 16 residues. The V gene's germline CDR1 is SGHRS and CDR2 YFSETQ.

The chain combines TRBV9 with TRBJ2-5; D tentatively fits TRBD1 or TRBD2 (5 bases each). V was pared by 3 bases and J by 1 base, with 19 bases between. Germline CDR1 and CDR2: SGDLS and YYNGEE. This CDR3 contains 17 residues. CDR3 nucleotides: TGTGCCAGCAGCGGAGGGACGTGGGCCGCCGGCCAAGAGACCCAGTACTTC. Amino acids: CASSGGTWAAGQETQYF.

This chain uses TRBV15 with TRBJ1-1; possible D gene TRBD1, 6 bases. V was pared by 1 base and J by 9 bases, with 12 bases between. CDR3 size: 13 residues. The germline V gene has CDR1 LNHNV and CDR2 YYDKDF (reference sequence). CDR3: CATSRGGGPKAFF. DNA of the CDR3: TGTGCCACCAGCAGAGGAGGGGGGCCTAAAGCTTTCTTT.

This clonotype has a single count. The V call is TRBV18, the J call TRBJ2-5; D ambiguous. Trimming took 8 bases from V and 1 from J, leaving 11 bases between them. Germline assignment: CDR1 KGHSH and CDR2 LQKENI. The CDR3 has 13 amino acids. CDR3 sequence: CASAPQRQETQYF. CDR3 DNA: TGTGCCAGCGCTCCCCAGCGCCAAGAGACCCAGTACTTC. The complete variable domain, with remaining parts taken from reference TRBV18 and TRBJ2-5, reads NAGVMQNPRHLVRRRGQEARLRCSPMKGHSHVYWYRQLPEEGLKFMVYLQKENIIDESGMPKERFSAEFPKEGPSILRIQQVVRGDSAAYFCASAPQRQETQYFGPGTRLLVL.

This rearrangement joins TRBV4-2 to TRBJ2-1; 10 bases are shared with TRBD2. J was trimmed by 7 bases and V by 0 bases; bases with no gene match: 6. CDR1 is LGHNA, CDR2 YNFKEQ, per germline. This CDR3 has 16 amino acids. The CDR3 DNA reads TGTGCCAGCAGCCAAGATGTCCTAGCGGGAGCGAATGAGCAGTTCTTC. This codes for CASSQDVLAGANEQFF.